This is a list of T cell receptor beta chains from one sample in a study of cytomegalovirus exposure and HLA in healthy donors. TCRdb's copy holds only in-frame clones and misses some; the assay was immunoSEQ multiplex PCR. This repertoire shows about 230,000 clones, just under 80% found once; its top ten account for under 0.6%. The sample taken for sequencing was PBMCs. The source of these receptors is a boy aged 5-17 years in good health and CMV-seronegative. Each CDR3 is given with its conserved first and last residue. D genes are given only for firm matches. Rows give clone size only sometimes, using once, few, many, or a class for an expanded clone.

TRBJ1-2 TRBD1 TRBV30 NA TGTGCCTGGAGTTTTACCTTGCAAGCTCGGGACAGAAGGAGTGGCTACACCTTC CAWSFTLQARDRRSGYTF
TRBJ1-3 NA TRBV6-5 NA TGTGCCAGCAACCCGCATGGGGGGTCTGGAAACACCATATATTTT CASNPHGGSGNTIYF
TRBJ1-4 NA TRBV7-2 once TGTGCCAGCAGCTTCCAGGGAGGGGTCGAAAAACTGTTTTTT CASSFQGGVEKLFF
TRBJ1-5 TRBD1 TRBV10-3 few TGTGCCATCAGTGCGGGACAGCCGCCTTATAGCAATCAGCCCCAGCATTTT CAISAGQPPYSNQPQHF
TRBJ2-7 NA TRBV5-1 NA TGCGCCAGCAGCTTGCGGTTAAATTTCTACGAGCAGTACTTC CASSLRLNFYEQYF
TRBJ2-1 TRBD2 TRBV5-1 once TGCGCCAGCAGCTTGGCTGGGACTAGCGGGAGAAATGAGCAGTTCTTC CASSLAGTSGRNEQFF
TRBJ1-5 NA TRBV11-2 NA TGTGCCAGCAGCTTAGATTCAGGGTTCGGCAATCAGCCCCAGCATTTT CASSLDSGFGNQPQHF
TRBJ1-2 TRBD1 TRBV6-5 NA TGTGCCAGCAGTCCGCGCAGGGGGCTAGGCTACACCTTC CASSPRRGLGYTF
TRBJ2-3 TRBD1 TRBV5-1 NA TGCGCCAGCAGCCGACAGGGGGAGCCTAGCACAGATACGCAGTATTTT CASSRQGEPSTDTQYF
TRBJ1-1 NA TRBV2 NA TGTGCCACCGCTAGGACAGAGGTTTACACTGAAGCTTTCTTT CATARTEVYTEAFF
TRBJ1-4 NA TRBV18 NA TGTGCCAGCTCCTTCGACAGGGAAAAACTGTTTTTT CASSFDREKLFF
TRBJ1-2 NA TRBV11-3 NA TGTGCCAGCAGCTCCCCCTCCGGGACACACGGAAACTATGGCTACACCTTC CASSSPSGTHGNYGYTF
TRBJ1-1 NA TRBV5-1 NA TGCGCCAGCCAAAGGGGTGACAGCTTAGGATTGAACACTGAAGCTTTCTTT CASQRGDSLGLNTEAFF
TRBJ2-7 TRBD1 TRBV9 NA TGTGCCAGCAGCGGGACAGGGGGCCGGGGCGAGCAGTACTTC CASSGTGGRGEQYF
TRBJ2-3 TRBD2 TRBV5-4 NA TGTGCCAGCAGCTTCCCGTCTAGCGGGAGTCCAGATACGCAGTATTTT CASSFPSSGSPDTQYF
TRBJ2-7 NA TRBV10-1 NA TGCGCCAGCAGTGACCTACGATCATACGAGCAGTACTTC CASSDLRSYEQYF
TRBJ1-2 NA TRBV27 few TGTGCCAGCAGAATCTCGGGGAACTATGGCTACACCTTC CASRISGNYGYTF
TRBJ1-1 NA TRBV11-3 NA TGTGCCAGCAGCCCCATGGAGGGTTGGCCTGAAGCTTTCTTT CASSPMEGWPEAFF
TRBJ2-1 TRBD2 TRBV14 NA TGTGCCAGCAGCCAGGAGCGGGGCGACTACAATGAGCAGTTCTTC CASSQERGDYNEQFF
TRBJ2-7 TRBD2 TRBV30 NA TGTGCAAGGCGGGGGGGCGGTAGCGAGCAGTACTTC CARRGGGSEQYF
TRBJ1-1 NA TRBV6-5 NA TGTGCCAGCAGTAGGAGCCCGGGGACTGAAGCTTTCTTT CASSRSPGTEAFF
TRBJ1-1 NA TRBV5-1 NA TGCGCCAGCAGCTTGTTCGCAGGCGAAGCTTTCTTT CASSLFAGEAFF
TRBJ1-4 NA TRBV5-4 NA TGTGCCAGCAGCTCCCCGACAGCAACTAATGAAAAACTGTTTTTT CASSSPTATNEKLFF
TRBJ1-6 NA TRBV6-4 NA TGTGCCAGCAGCTTGAACAGAAATTCACCCCTCCACTTT CASSLNRNSPLHF
TRBJ1-1 NA TRBV6-5 NA TGTGCCAGCCAAGAGGACAGGAACACTGAAGCTTTCTTT CASQEDRNTEAFF
TRBJ1-2 TRBD1 TRBV5-6 NA TGTGCCAGCAGTCCGGACAGGGTACGCGGCTACACCTTC CASSPDRVRGYTF
TRBJ1-1 NA TRBV9 NA TGTGCCAGCAGCCAGAGGGAGGGCCGGAACACTGAAGCTTTCTTT CASSQREGRNTEAFF
TRBJ1-1 TRBD1 TRBV2 few TGTGCCAGCAGACCGGGACAGGGCGGCACTGAAGCTTTCTTT CASRPGQGGTEAFF
TRBJ2-1 TRBD2 TRBV30 NA TGTGCCTGGAGGGAGCGGGAGGTATTTAACAATGAGCAGTTCTTC CAWREREVFNNEQFF
TRBJ2-1 NA TRBV7-2 once TGTGCCAGCAGCTCAGATTACAGGGTAGCCTACAATGAGCAGTTCTTC CASSSDYRVAYNEQFF
TRBJ1-2 TRBD1 TRBV7-3 NA TGTGCCAGCAGCTCTAACCCGGGACAGGATAACTATGGCTACACCTTC CASSSNPGQDNYGYTF
TRBJ2-1 TRBD2 TRBV5-1 NA TGCGCCAGCGGGGCAGGAGGAGCGGGAGGGGACGAGCAGTTCTTC CASGAGGAGGDEQFF
TRBJ2-7 NA TRBV5-4 NA TGTGCCAGCAGCTCCCGAGGTTACGAGCAGTACTTC CASSSRGYEQYF
TRBJ1-1 TRBD1 TRBV11-2 few TGTGCCAGCAGCTCCTACAGGGGGCAGACTGAAGCTTTCTTT CASSSYRGQTEAFF
TRBJ2-1 TRBD2 TRBV5-1 NA TGCGCCAGCAGCTTAGGGCTAGCGGGAAGCTCCTACAATGAGCAGTTCTTC CASSLGLAGSSYNEQFF
TRBJ1-1 TRBD1 TRBV6-1 NA TGTGCCAGCAGTGAAGCGGACAGGGTAACTTTCTTT CASSEADRVTFF
TRBJ1-2 NA TRBV10-3 NA TGTGCCATCAGTGAAGGGCGGGAGGGCTATGGCTACACCTTC CAISEGREGYGYTF
TRBJ2-1 TRBD2 TRBV5-4 NA TGTGCCAGCAGCTCAGGGACTAGCGGGAGGGAAGGTGAGCAGTTCTTC CASSSGTSGREGEQFF
TRBJ1-2 TRBD1 TRBV2 NA TGTGCCAGCAGTGAAGGGGACAGGCCGCCCTTC CASSEGDRPPF
TRBJ2-1 NA TRBV5-1 NA TGCGCCAGCAGCTTGGTACCAGGGGAAAATGAGCAGTTCTTC CASSLVPGENEQFF
TRBJ1-6 TRBD1 TRBV30 few TGTGCCTGGAGTGTACAGGGGGCTTGGAATTCACCCCTCCACTTT CAWSVQGAWNSPLHF
TRBJ2-1 TRBD2 TRBV30 once TGTGCCTGGAGTGTAAACAGCGGGAGGTACAATGAGCAGTTCTTC CAWSVNSGRYNEQFF
TRBJ1-5 NA TRBV2 NA TGTGCCAGCAGTGAAGGGGCCAGGGGCAATCAGCCCCAGCATTTT CASSEGARGNQPQHF
TRBJ2-5 TRBD2 TRBV14 NA TGTGCCAGCAGCCAAGGATTACTAGCGGGGGAAGAGACCCAGTACTTC CASSQGLLAGEETQYF
TRBJ1-1 TRBD1 TRBV7-6 few TGTGCCAGCAGCAGGGCAGGGGGCACTGAAGCTTTCTTT CASSRAGGTEAFF
TRBJ2-4 TRBD2 TRBV7-9 few TGTGCCAGCAGCCCGAGAGGGCTAGCGGGGGGGAAAAACATTCAGTACTTC CASSPRGLAGGKNIQYF
TRBJ2-7 NA TRBV19 NA TGTGCCAGTGGAATAGGCCAGGGCCCTACCTACGAGCAGTACTTC CASGIGQGPTYEQYF